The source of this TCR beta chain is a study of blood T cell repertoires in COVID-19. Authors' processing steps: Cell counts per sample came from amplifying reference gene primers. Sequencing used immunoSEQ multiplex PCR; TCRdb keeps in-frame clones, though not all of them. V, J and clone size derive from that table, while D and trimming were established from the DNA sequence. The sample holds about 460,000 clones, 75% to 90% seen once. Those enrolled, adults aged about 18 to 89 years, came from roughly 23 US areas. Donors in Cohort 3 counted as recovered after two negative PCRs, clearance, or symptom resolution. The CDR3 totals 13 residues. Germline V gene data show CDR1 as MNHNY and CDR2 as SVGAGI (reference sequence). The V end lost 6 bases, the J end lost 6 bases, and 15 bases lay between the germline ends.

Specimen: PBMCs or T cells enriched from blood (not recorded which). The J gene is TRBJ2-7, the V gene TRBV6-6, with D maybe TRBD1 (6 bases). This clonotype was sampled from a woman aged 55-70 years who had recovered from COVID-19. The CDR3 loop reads CASSLNTGLEQYF. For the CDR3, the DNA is TGTGCCAGCAGCCTTAATACAGGGCTCGAGCAGTACTTC.